The 15 T cell receptor beta chains below all came from one sample that was sequenced in a study of blood T cell repertoires in COVID-19. Data came from immunoSEQ multiplex PCR; TCRdb stores just in-frame clones and leaves some out. The table lists roughly 40,000 clones, about 86% of them singletons. The sample consisted of peripheral blood. The receptors shown here come from a man between 65 and 85 years old with acute or convalescent COVID-19.

This chain uses TRBV18 with TRBJ1-2; D is ambiguous. This CDR3 has 15 amino acids. The ends were cut back, 3 bases at V and 8 bases at J, with 19 bases in the middle. Looked up from germline, CDR1 is KGHSH and CDR2 is LQKENI. The CDR3 is CASSPSQVDTTGYTF. CDR3 DNA sequence: TGTGCCAGCTCACCTTCTCAGGTCGACACAACGGGCTACACCTTC.

This clone occurred a few times. DNA of the CDR3: TGTGCCAGCAGCTTGAGGGGGTACTCTGAAGCTTTCTTT. This codes for CASSLRGYSEAFF. V usage is TRBV11-2 and J usage is TRBJ1-1; perhaps TRBD1 as D (6 bases). The germline V gene encodes CDR1 SGHAT and CDR2 FQNNGV. CDR3 length: 13 amino acids. The V and J ends lost 3 bases and 6 bases respectively, with 11 bases between them. The variable domain in full, with the rest retrieved from reference TRBV11-2 and TRBJ1-1, is EAGVAQSPRYKIIEKRQSVAFWCNPISGHATLYWYQQILGQGPKLLIQFQNNGVVDDSQLPKDRFSAERLKGVDSTLKIQPAKLEDSAVYLCASSLRGYSEAFFGQGTRLTVV.

The table lists this clone with a count of one. J is TRBJ1-2 and V is TRBV15; D is ambiguous. The CDR3 spans 15 residues. V lost 8 bases and J lost 2, with 18 bases in between. Germline lookup yields CDR1 LNHNV and CDR2 YYDKDF (reference sequence). This CDR3 is CATAGRLEWNYGYTF. DNA for the CDR3: TGTGCCACCGCGGGAAGACTGGAATGGAACTATGGCTACACCTTC.

This sequence joins TRBV19 and TRBJ1-5; 8 nucleotides align to TRBD1. Germline lookup yields CDR1 LNHDA and CDR2 SQIVND (reference sequence). This CDR3 is 13 amino acids long. J was trimmed by 5 bases and V by 5 bases; bases with no gene match: 2. As DNA, the CDR3 is TGTGCCAGTAGTCCAGGGGGCGATCAGCCCCAGCATTTT. This sequence encodes CASSPGGDQPQHF.

The chain links TRBV12-3 or TRBV12-4 to TRBJ1-1, with D possibly TRBD1 on 6 matching bases. There are 12 residues in the CDR3. The CDR3 coding sequence is TGTGCAACAAGACAGGCAAACACTGAAGCTTTCTTT. The encoded protein is CATRQANTEAFF.

This rearrangement joins TRBV24-1 to TRBJ1-1; no firm D call. With 6 bases removed from V and 2 bases from J, the gap between germline ends came to 12 bases. Germline CDR1 and CDR2: KGHDR and SFDVKD. The CDR3 spans 14 residues. The DNA of the CDR3 is TGTGCCACCAGTTCACCGGGATCCAACACTGAAGCTTTCTTT. Its protein product is CATSSPGSNTEAFF.

This rearrangement joins TRBV6-5 to TRBJ1-1; D perhaps matches TRBD1 (5 bases). Germline assignment: CDR1 MNHEY and CDR2 SVGAGI. This CDR3 region has 14 residues. Trimming left V 4 bases short and J 4 bases short, with 13 bases between. This CDR3 reads CASSSRRGSTEAFF. Written as DNA, the CDR3 is TGTGCCAGCAGTTCCCGACGGGGGAGCACTGAAGCTTTCTTT.

The chain uses TRBV2 and TRBJ2-5; 11 nucleotides match TRBD2. Germline V lookup: CDR1 SNHLY, CDR2 FYNNEI. CDR3 length equals 14 residues. J lost 4 bases, V lost 5 bases, and 3 bases had no gene match. CDR3 in DNA: TGTGCCAGCAGTACTAGCGGGAGAACAGAGACCCAGTACTTC. Encoded protein: CASSTSGRTETQYF.

The chain employs TRBV21-1 and TRBJ2-3; TRBD2, as called in the table, went unchecked against the DNA. TRBV21-1 is a known pseudogene. This CDR3 has 15 amino acids. DNA for the CDR3: TGTGCCAGCAGCAAACTGGCGGGAGAGGCAGATACGCAGTATTTT. Amino acid sequence: CASSKLAGEADTQYF.

This clone has a handful of counts. The rearrangement joins TRBV5-1 to TRBJ2-7; D perhaps matches TRBD2 (6 bases). Germline CDR1 reads SGHRS; CDR2 reads YFSETQ. Trimming took off 2 bases at V and 7 bases at J, with 13 bases between the two ends. The CDR3 contains 13 residues. Here the CDR3 DNA reads TGCGCCAGCAGCTTTGAGAATCGGGAGGAGCAGTACTTC. Its translation is CASSFENREEQYF.

The genes are TRBV12-3 or TRBV12-4 and TRBJ2-1; unclear D gene. This CDR3 comprises 13 residues. Trimming stripped 3 bases from V and 7 bases from J, with 10 bases between. CDR3 region: CASSFDGQNEQFF. The CDR3 DNA is TGTGCCAGCAGTTTCGATGGGCAGAATGAGCAGTTCTTC.

This clone was observed a handful of times. The chain uses TRBV5-1 and TRBJ1-1; 9 positions agree with TRBD1. The CDR3 extends over 13 amino acids. Germline-derived CDR1 and CDR2 are SGHRS and YFSETQ. V lost 4 bases and J lost 11; bases outside the gene matches: 9. CDR3 sequence reads: CASSQGQGVDAFF. The CDR3, as DNA: TGCGCCAGCAGCCAGGGACAGGGAGTAGATGCTTTCTTT.

The genes are TRBV7-3 and TRBJ2-2; weak D call: TRBD1 (6 bases). The CDR3 is made up of 13 amino acids. V lost 5 bases, J lost 6 bases, and 10 bases lay in between. Germline CDR1 and CDR2: SGHTA and FQGTGA. CDR3 amino acids: CASSANRAGELFF. CDR3 coding DNA: TGTGCCAGCAGCGCGAACAGGGCCGGGGAGCTGTTTTTT.

This chain links TRBV7-6 with TRBJ2-5; 9 nucleotides line up with TRBD1. CDR3 length: 16 residues. V gave up 6 bases and J gave up 4 bases; unmatched junction bases: 12. CDR1 is SGHVS, CDR2 FNYEAQ, per germline. CDR3 in DNA: TGTGCCAGCAGAAACCCTTACAGGGGACAGGGAGAGACCCAGTACTTC. Translating gives CASRNPYRGQGETQYF.

This clone was counted at least ten times. This chain joins TRBV4-2 and TRBJ1-1; TRBD1 matches at 8 bases. V lost 4 bases to trimming and J lost 5 bases; unmatched junction nucleotides: 12. Germline loops: CDR1 LGHNA, CDR2 YNFKEQ. The CDR3 loop spans 16 amino acids. CDR3 bases: TGTGCCAGCAGCCCGACGCGGGCAGGGGGCAGAACTGAAGCTTTCTTT. Its translation is CASSPTRAGGRTEAFF.